Described below is a single TCR beta chain sequence and its context. The antigen is not known. The data stem from a study of cytomegalovirus exposure and HLA in healthy donors. Study results and caveats: Likely technical artifact: a cluster of highly shared sequence variants.

Use of 60 Vbeta and 13 Jbeta primers characterized the PCR. This table comes from immunoSEQ multiplex PCR, and its TCRdb copy is limited to in-frame clones, with some not included. The sample comprises some 120,000 clones, roughly 80% of which are singletons, and roughly 6% rests with the top ten. The source material was PBMCs. The receptor comes from a woman in her 40s in good health and CMV-seronegative.

CDR3 DNA: TGTGCCAGCAGCCCCCGACTAGCGGGACCCAACGAGCAGTACTTC. Its protein is CASSPRLAGPNEQYF. The V gene is TRBV11-3, the J gene TRBJ2-7; 11 nucleotides line up with TRBD2. V was clipped by 5 bases and J by 5 bases; unmatched bases: 8. CDR3 size: 15 residues. Looked up from germline, CDR1 is SGHNT and CDR2 is YENEEA.